This passage covers 25 T cell receptor beta chains from one sample sequenced in a study of T cell responses to AZD1222 COVID-19 vaccine. Clones were sequenced by immunoSEQ multiplex PCR, and TCRdb holds only the in-frame ones, with some missing. The sample comprises over 75,000 clones, 70% to 90% of which are singletons, and about 3% rests with the top ten. The sequencing here drew on peripheral blood, taken 28 days after the second AZD1222 dose. These receptors were taken from an adult who received the AZD1222 COVID-19 vaccine.

The chain is built from TRBV7-3 and TRBJ2-7; 14 nucleotides match TRBD2. V was clipped by 4 bases and J by 4 bases; unmatched bases: 6. The CDR3 extends over 16 amino acids. Germline-derived CDR1 and CDR2 are SGHTA and FQGTGA. CDR3 residues: CASSWGTSGSLYEQYF. CDR3 in DNA: TGTGCCAGCAGCTGGGGGACTAGCGGGAGTCTTTACGAGCAGTACTTC. Variable domain in full (rest from reference TRBV7-3 and TRBJ2-7): GAGVSQTPSNKVTEKGKYVELRCDPISGHTALYWYRQSLGQGPEFLIYFQGTGAADDSGLPNDRFFAVRPEGSVSTLKIQRTERGDSAVYLCASSWGTSGSLYEQYFGPGTRLTVT.

This clone has only one observation. The chain uses TRBV28 and TRBJ1-1, with TRBD1 identical over 10 bases. With V trimmed by 5 bases and J by 3 bases, 6 bases remained unmatched. The germline V gene has CDR1 MDHEN and CDR2 SYDVKM. This CDR3 has 15 amino acids. CDR3 residues: CASSPSGQGDTEAFF. The CDR3 nucleotides are TGTGCCAGCAGTCCATCCGGACAGGGGGACACTGAAGCTTTCTTT.

The rearrangement joins TRBV7-3 to TRBJ1-1; TRBD1 might be the D (5 bases). The length of the CDR3 is 17 residues. Germline V gene lookup returns CDR1 SGHTA and CDR2 FQGTGA. V was pared by 2 bases and J by 1 base, with 17 bases between. CDR3 bases: TGTGCCAGCAGCTTACCCCTGCGGGTGAGGGGGAACACTGAAGCTTTCTTT. Amino acid sequence: CASSLPLRVRGNTEAFF. Looking up the rest from reference TRBV7-3 and TRBJ1-1 gives the full variable domain: GAGVSQTPSNKVTEKGKYVELRCDPISGHTALYWYRQSLGQGPEFLIYFQGTGAADDSGLPNDRFFAVRPEGSVSTLKIQRTERGDSAVYLCASSLPLRVRGNTEAFFGQGTRLTVV.

This clone was seen a single time. CDR3 loop: CASSLEGRYGTEAFF. CDR3 sequence (DNA): TGCGCCAGCAGCTTGGAGGGACGGTATGGCACTGAAGCTTTCTTT. The chain is built from TRBV5-1 and TRBJ1-1, with a tentative D call TRBD1 (5 bases). Per germline, CDR1 SGHRS and CDR2 YFSETQ. The V end was cut by 0 bases, the J end by 4 bases, with 13 bases between. The CDR3 is made up of 15 amino acids.

This clone was detected a few times. This chain uses TRBV7-2 with TRBJ2-5, with D perhaps TRBD2 (7 bases). Germline V gives CDR1 SGHTA, CDR2 FQGNSA. The CDR3 totals 14 residues. Deletions cut 1 base from V and 4 bases from J, with 10 bases between. The CDR3 loop is CASSLVRGGETQYF. The CDR3 DNA follows: TGTGCCAGCAGCTTAGTTAGGGGGGGAGAGACCCAGTACTTC.

Concerning this clone: The germline gene is not matched at one end of the junction; a read error may be the cause. This chain links TRBV7-3 with TRBJ2-2; no definite D call. The germline V gene has CDR1 SGHTA and CDR2 FQGTGA. This CDR3 has 14 residues. The DNA for the CDR3 is TGTGTCAGCAGCTTAAGCTTTAACTCCGGGGAGCTGTTTTTT. Translated: CVSSLSFNSGELFF.

In this sample, this clone turned up a few times. The V and J genes are TRBV30 and TRBJ1-2, with 7 bases matching TRBD1. Germline V gene data show CDR1 as GTSNPN and CDR2 as SVGIG (reference sequence). The CDR3 contains 13 residues. The V segment lost 0 bases and the J segment 6 bases; nucleotides outside the gene matches: 4. This CDR3 is CAWSVTGDNGYTF. CDR3 DNA: TGTGCCTGGAGTGTCACAGGGGATAATGGCTACACCTTC.

The chain links TRBV28 to TRBJ2-3, with TRBD2 matching 15 bases. J was trimmed by 3 bases and V by 8 bases; bases with no gene match: 6. CDR1 and CDR2 (germline): MDHEN, SYDVKM. This CDR3 region has 16 residues. CDR3 protein: CASERTSGRATDTQYF. The CDR3 DNA is TGTGCCAGCGAAAGGACTAGCGGGAGGGCTACAGATACGCAGTATTTT.

The V and J genes are TRBV5-8 and TRBJ1-6; perhaps TRBD1 as D (6 bases). The CDR3 totals 15 residues. Trimming pared 4 bases from V and 7 bases from J, leaving 15 bases between. In germline, CDR1 is SGHTS, CDR2 YDEGEE. The CDR3 sequence is CASSMETGRNSPLHF. The CDR3 nucleotides are TGTGCCAGCAGCATGGAGACAGGAAGGAATTCACCCCTCCACTTT.

The gene calls are TRBV28 and TRBJ1-2; D is unresolved. Trimming left V 8 bases short and J 4 bases short, with 20 bases between. Germline V gene lookup returns CDR1 MDHEN and CDR2 SYDVKM. The CDR3 extends over 15 amino acids. CDR3 coding DNA: TGTGCCAGCGACGGACGCCTGGAGCCCCTCTATGGCTACACCTTC. This gives the protein CASDGRLEPLYGYTF.

This chain links TRBV27 with TRBJ2-1; weak D call: TRBD2 (5 bases). Germline V gene lookup returns CDR1 MNHEY and CDR2 SMNVEV (reference sequence). This CDR3 contains 16 residues. V gave up 3 bases and J gave up 2 bases, with 14 bases separating them. CDR3 sequence: CASSLEAIATYNEQFF. Written as DNA, the CDR3 is TGTGCCAGCAGTTTGGAGGCAATTGCTACCTACAATGAGCAGTTCTTC.

The chain couples TRBV2 to TRBJ1-6; unclear D gene. Germline CDR1 and CDR2: SNHLY and FYNNEI. V was cut by 8 bases and J by 1 base, with 0 bases left in between. This CDR3 spans 11 amino acids. DNA for the CDR3: TGTGCCAGCTCCTATAATTCACCCCTCCACTTT. As protein: CASSYNSPLHF.

The chain joins TRBV9 to TRBJ1-5, with TRBD1 matching over 8 bases. In germline, CDR1 is SGDLS, CDR2 YYNGEE. The CDR3 is made up of 14 amino acids. Unmatched junction bases numbered 6, after V lost 3 bases and J lost 7 bases. The CDR3 DNA is TGTGCCAGCAGCGCGCAGGGGGCGAGACAGCCCCAGCATTTT. This translates into CASSAQGARQPQHF.

The gene calls are TRBV29-1 and TRBJ1-1, with 8 bases lining up with TRBD1. CDR1 and CDR2 from the germline V gene are SQVTM and ANQGSEA. The CDR3 is made up of 14 amino acids. Trimming removed 6 bases from V and 4 bases from J; junction bases left unmatched: 10. CDR3: CSVNAGQGGTEAFF. In DNA, the CDR3 is TGCAGCGTAAATGCCGGACAGGGCGGCACTGAAGCTTTCTTT.

The chain recombines TRBV10-1 with TRBJ2-7, with D perhaps TRBD2 (5 bases). CDR3 length: 16 residues. Germline CDR1 and CDR2: WNHNN and SYGVQD (reference sequence). The V end lost 0 bases, the J end lost 0 bases, and 12 bases lay between the germline ends. CDR3 DNA: TGCGCCAGCAGTGAGTCGAGGGCGGCGAGCTCCTACGAGCAGTACTTC. Translating it yields CASSESRAASSYEQYF.

This chain links TRBV20-1 with TRBJ1-1, with D unclear. This CDR3 is 11 amino acids long. Germline CDR1 is DFQATT and CDR2 is SNEGSKA (reference sequence). Between the trimmed V and J ends, which lost 4 bases and 1 base, there was a span of 4 bases. CDR3 nucleotides: TGCAGTGCTAACGCGAACACTGAAGCTTTCTTT. Translation gives CSANANTEAFF.

This clone was picked up one time. The chain links TRBV19 to TRBJ1-3; D not resolved. The CDR3 has 14 residues. V lost 10 bases to trimming and J lost 0 bases, with 13 bases between them. Per germline, CDR1 LNHDA and CDR2 SQIVND (reference sequence). CDR3 amino acids: CATAGTNSGNTIYF. CDR3 DNA: TGTGCCACCGCCGGTACTAACTCTGGAAACACCATATATTTT.

The chain employs TRBV28 and TRBJ1-2; TRBD1 is a possible D gene (5 bases). Trimming removed 7 bases from V and 3 bases from J, with 15 bases in between. Germline values: CDR1 MDHEN, CDR2 SYDVKM. This CDR3 has 14 amino acids. CDR3 sequence: CASTGGGVYYGYTF. The DNA for the CDR3 is TGTGCCAGCACCGGTGGGGGGGTTTACTATGGCTACACCTTC.

CDR3 sequence reads: CASSPSGPSSGYTF. In nucleotides, the CDR3 is TGTGCCAGCAGCCCTTCAGGGCCATCTTCTGGCTACACCTTC. The J gene is TRBJ1-2, the V gene TRBV7-3, with D perhaps matching TRBD1 (5 bases). V gave up 5 bases and J gave up 7 bases, with 17 bases separating them. Germline V gene data show CDR1 as SGHTA and CDR2 as FQGTGA. The CDR3 consists of 14 residues.

This clone was seen a few times. The genes are TRBV3-1 (or the pseudogene TRBV3-2) and TRBJ2-7; 7 bases are shared with TRBD1. Trimming cost V 3 bases and J 7 bases; bases outside gene matches: 18. Germline V gene data show CDR1 as LGHDT and CDR2 as YNNKEL (reference sequence). This CDR3 comprises 17 residues. DNA of the CDR3: TGTGCCAGCAGCCAGCTCCGACCCGGCAGGGGGAAAGTTGAGCAGTACTTC. Translated, it gives CASSQLRPGRGKVEQYF.

V gene TRBV5-5 combines with J gene TRBJ1-1, with no clear D. The CDR3 is made up of 11 amino acids. V was clipped by 6 bases and J by 6 bases, with 9 bases between them. CDR1 and CDR2 (germline): SGHKS, YYEKEE (reference sequence). The DNA for the CDR3 is TGTGCCAGCACCGACTTCCCTGAAGCTTTCTTT. Translation gives CASTDFPEAFF.

The V gene is TRBV6-5, the J gene TRBJ2-1; maybe TRBD2 (5 bases). The V gene lost 0 bases and the J gene lost 4 bases, with 13 bases spanning the gap. From germline, CDR1 is MNHEY and CDR2 SVGAGI. The CDR3 runs 16 residues. CDR3 protein: CASSYSEAATYNEQFF. The CDR3 bases are TGTGCCAGCAGTTACTCGGAAGCGGCAACATACAATGAGCAGTTCTTC.

The CDR3 is CASSGPGTDSNQPQHF. The DNA of the CDR3 is TGTGCCAGCAGTGGCCCCGGGACGGATAGCAATCAGCCCCAGCATTTT. This rearrangement joins TRBV6-1 to TRBJ1-5, with D possibly TRBD1 on 5 matching bases. Germline V gene data show CDR1 as MNHNS and CDR2 as SASEGT. Trimming took off 4 bases at V and 0 bases at J, with 13 bases between the two ends. The CDR3 sequence is 16 residues long.

This clone was counted between two and nine times. V gene TRBV12-3 or TRBV12-4 combines with J gene TRBJ1-4; a possible D gene is TRBD1 (5 bases). V dropped 10 bases and J dropped 4 bases, with 13 bases sitting between them. The CDR3 contains 13 residues. The CDR3 DNA is TGTGCCATAAGAGGGACGGATAATGAAAAACTGTTTTTT. Its translation is CAIRGTDNEKLFF.

V gene TRBV29-1 combines with J gene TRBJ1-1; D may be TRBD1 (5 bases). Germline V gene sequence: CDR1 SQVTM, CDR2 ANQGSEA. Trimming took 4 bases from V and 0 from J, leaving 6 bases between them. The CDR3 sequence is 12 residues long. The CDR3 coding sequence is TGCAGCGTTGGACAGATGAACACTGAAGCTTTCTTT. Translation gives CSVGQMNTEAFF.